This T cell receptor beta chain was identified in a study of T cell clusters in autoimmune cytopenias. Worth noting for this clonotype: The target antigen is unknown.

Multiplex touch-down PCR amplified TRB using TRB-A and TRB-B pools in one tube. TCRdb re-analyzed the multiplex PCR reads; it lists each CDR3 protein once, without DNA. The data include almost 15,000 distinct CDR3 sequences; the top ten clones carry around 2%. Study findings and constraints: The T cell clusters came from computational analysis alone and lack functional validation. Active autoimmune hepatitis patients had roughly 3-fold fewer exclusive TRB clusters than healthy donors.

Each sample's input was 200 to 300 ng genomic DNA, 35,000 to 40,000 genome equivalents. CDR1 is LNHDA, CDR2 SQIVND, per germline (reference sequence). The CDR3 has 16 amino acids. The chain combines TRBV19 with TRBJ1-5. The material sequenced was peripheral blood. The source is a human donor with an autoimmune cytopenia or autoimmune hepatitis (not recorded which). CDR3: CASPSRGEGSNQPQHF.